Below are 19 T cell receptor beta chains sequenced from a single sample in a study of blood T cell repertoires in COVID-19. Here immunoSEQ multiplex PCR was the method, and the copy in TCRdb shows in-frame clones only, minus some. Here the sample spans under 40,000 clones, roughly 84% being singletons. The sequencing input was peripheral blood. The receptors here all came from a man aged 65 to 85 with active COVID-19.

The genes are TRBV9 and TRBJ1-2, with D possibly matching TRBD1 (6 bases). The V gene lost 2 bases and the J gene lost 2 bases, with 13 bases spanning the gap. Looked up from germline, CDR1 is SGDLS and CDR2 is YYNGEE. CDR3 length: 15 residues. CDR3 residues: CASSVGQGYNYGYTF. In nucleotides, the CDR3 is TGTGCCAGCAGCGTGGGCCAGGGGTACAACTATGGCTACACCTTC.

The chain has TRBV7-3 and TRBJ2-2; 14 bases align to TRBD2. Germline lookup yields CDR1 SGHTA and CDR2 FQGTGA. The trim removed 3 bases at V and 8 bases at J, leaving 2 bases unmatched. The CDR3 runs 15 residues. CDR3 region: CASSLGLAGVGELFF. CDR3 coding DNA: TGTGCCAGCAGCTTGGGACTAGCGGGGGTTGGGGAGCTGTTTTTT. Variable domain in full (rest from reference TRBV7-3 and TRBJ2-2): GAGVSQTPSNKVTEKGKYVELRCDPISGHTALYWYRQSLGQGPEFLIYFQGTGAADDSGLPNDRFFAVRPEGSVSTLKIQRTERGDSAVYLCASSLGLAGVGELFFGEGSRLTVL.

The chain is built from TRBV7-2 and TRBJ2-7; 12 nucleotides align to TRBD2. V lost 5 bases and J lost 3; bases outside the gene matches: 5. The CDR3 has 15 amino acids. Germline CDR1 SGHTA, CDR2 FQGNSA. For the CDR3, the DNA is TGTGCCAGCAGCCGTGGACTAGCGGGAATCTACGAGCAGTACTTC. Amino acids: CASSRGLAGIYEQYF.

The gene calls are TRBV9 and TRBJ1-1; D gene unclear. This CDR3 is built from 15 residues. Trimming cost V 0 bases and J 0 bases, with 9 bases left between them. Germline lookup yields CDR1 SGDLS and CDR2 YYNGEE. The CDR3 DNA sequence: TGTGCCAGCAGCGTAGAAGTAAGCATGAACACTGAAGCTTTCTTT. Translation gives CASSVEVSMNTEAFF.

The J gene is TRBJ2-2, the V gene TRBV5-8; 10 nucleotides agree with TRBD1. The CDR3 length is 17 residues. Germline V CDR1 and CDR2: SGHTS, YDEGEE. With 5 bases clipped from V and 1 base from J, the junction kept 8 bases outside the gene matches. This CDR3 is CASRRDRGNLNTGELFF. The CDR3 nucleotides read TGTGCCAGCAGGCGGGACAGGGGTAACCTGAACACCGGGGAGCTGTTTTTT.

V usage is TRBV4-2 and J usage is TRBJ2-5; TRBD2 matches at 11 bases. V dropped 1 base and J dropped 5; count of bases not matched to a gene: 3. This CDR3 is built from 15 residues. The germline gives CDR1 LGHNA, CDR2 YNFKEQ. Here the CDR3 reads CASSQGIAGGETQYF. CDR3 in DNA: TGTGCCAGCAGCCAAGGAATAGCGGGAGGGGAGACCCAGTACTTC.

The chain has TRBV6-2 or TRBV6-3 and TRBJ1-2; D uncertain. V dropped 4 bases and J dropped 5 bases, with 14 bases sitting between them. Germline V gene data show CDR1 as MNHEY and CDR2 as SVGEGT. The CDR3 length is 14 residues. The CDR3: CASSFSPGPYGYTF. The CDR3 DNA follows: TGTGCCAGCAGTTTCTCGCCAGGCCCGTATGGCTACACCTTC.

The chain uses TRBV7-8 and TRBJ2-2; D is undetermined. V shed 1 base and J shed 5 bases, with 8 bases lying between them. The CDR3 extends over 14 amino acids. The V gene's germline CDR1 is SGHVS and CDR2 FQNEAQ. CDR3 protein: CASSLVGATGELFF. CDR3 nucleotides: TGTGCCAGCAGCTTAGTCGGAGCGACCGGGGAGCTGTTTTTT.

The V and J genes are TRBV30 and TRBJ1-5; TRBD1 agrees at 9 bases. V gave up 2 bases and J gave up 2 bases; unmatched junction bases: 10. CDR3 size: 17 residues. The germline V gene encodes CDR1 GTSNPN and CDR2 SVGIG (reference sequence). The CDR3 sequence is CAWSMGQGRIGNQPQHF. The CDR3 DNA follows: TGTGCCTGGAGTATGGGACAGGGAAGAATAGGCAATCAGCCCCAGCATTTT.

The V and J genes are TRBV4-1 and TRBJ1-6; possibly TRBD1 for D (6 bases). In germline, CDR1 is MGHRA, CDR2 YSYEKL. The CDR3 has 16 amino acids. Trimming shortened V by 3 bases and J by 10 bases, and 19 bases separated the two germline ends. CDR3 protein: CASSQERTAVGSPLHF. The CDR3 coding sequence is TGCGCCAGCAGCCAGGAAAGGACAGCCGTTGGGTCACCCCTCCACTTT.

This chain connects TRBV12-2 to TRBJ1-2; the DNA was not used to check the table's D call, TRBD1. TRBV12-2 is reported as a pseudogene. There are 15 residues in the CDR3. This CDR3 is CASRYRTGGVYGYTF. The DNA of the CDR3 is TGTGCAAGTCGCTACCGGACAGGGGGGGTCTATGGCTACACCTTC.

The rearrangement joins TRBV7-9 to TRBJ2-7; a weak D match, TRBD1 (5 bases). From germline, CDR1 is SEHNR and CDR2 FQNEAQ (reference sequence). The CDR3 runs to 13 residues. Between the trimmed V and J ends, which lost 6 bases and 6 bases, there was a span of 15 bases. Here the CDR3 reads CASSSREFSEQYF. The CDR3 region has the DNA TGTGCCAGCAGTTCCAGGGAATTTAGCGAGCAGTACTTC.

This clone occurred a few times. This chain connects TRBV4-1 to TRBJ2-7; 7 bases agree with TRBD1. This CDR3 is built from 14 residues. Germline V gives CDR1 MGHRA, CDR2 YSYEKL. The J segment lost 1 base and the V segment lost 3 bases, leaving 3 bases of the junction unmatched. DNA of the CDR3: TGCGCCAGCAGCCAGGGGACAGCTTCCTACGAGCAGTACTTC. Residues: CASSQGTASYEQYF.

V gene TRBV12-3 or TRBV12-4 combines with J gene TRBJ2-1; a weak D match, TRBD2 (5 bases). This CDR3 region has 12 residues. The V end lost 5 bases, the J end lost 7 bases, and 9 bases lay between the germline ends. The CDR3 nucleotides read TGTGCCAGCAGTCCGGGATGGAATGAGCAGTTCTTC. Amino acid sequence: CASSPGWNEQFF.

The rearrangement links TRBV25-1 to TRBJ2-6; 10 bases are a match to TRBD1. Germline CDR1 and CDR2: MGHDK and SYGVNS. This CDR3 contains 18 residues. V trimming: 5 bases; J trimming: 0 bases; junction bases outside the gene matches: 7. This chain's CDR3 is CASSSPGQGSSGANVLTF. The CDR3 DNA sequence: TGTGCCAGCAGTTCTCCGGGACAGGGGAGCTCTGGGGCCAACGTCCTGACTTTC.

The V call is TRBV5-4, the J call TRBJ1-6; TRBD1 might be the D (5 bases). V gave up 4 bases and J gave up 3 bases, with 14 bases separating them. This CDR3 has 16 residues. CDR1 and CDR2 (germline): SGHNT, YYREEE (reference sequence). The CDR3 DNA reads as TGTGCCAGCAGCCCGGGTGGGGGGGGCTATAATTCACCCCTCCACTTT. Protein sequence: CASSPGGGGYNSPLHF.

The sample holds one count of this clone. V and J are TRBV13 and TRBJ2-7; D perhaps matches TRBD2 (5 bases). CDR1 is PRHDT and CDR2 is FYEKMQ in the germline V gene (reference sequence). Deletions cut 5 bases from V and 6 bases from J, with 26 bases between. This CDR3 is built from 17 residues. The CDR3 here is CASSPLHLADRCGEQYF. The CDR3 DNA reads TGTGCCAGCAGCCCCCTGCACCTAGCCGATCGGTGTGGCGAGCAGTACTTC. Looking up the rest from reference TRBV13 and TRBJ2-7 gives the full variable domain: AAGVIQSPRHLIKEKRETATLKCYPIPRHDTVYWYQQGPGQDPQFLISFYEKMQSDKGSIPDRFSAQQFSDYHSELNMSSLELGDSALYFCASSPLHLADRCGEQYFGPGTRLTVT.

The chain carries TRBV28 and TRBJ1-5; tentatively, D is TRBD1 (5 bases). CDR1 and CDR2 (germline): MDHEN, SYDVKM. V was pared by 1 base and J by 3 bases, with 22 bases between. The CDR3 is 19 amino acids. The CDR3 region has the DNA TGTGCCAGCAGTTTATATGGGGCTCCTGTCCAAATGTCCAATCAGCCCCAGCATTTT. Translating gives CASSLYGAPVQMSNQPQHF.

The chain employs TRBV19 and TRBJ2-2; D is undetermined. This CDR3 has 15 amino acids. Trimming pared 4 bases from V and 1 base from J, leaving 10 bases between. Germline CDR1 is LNHDA and CDR2 is SQIVND (reference sequence). Here the CDR3 reads CASSTQTLNTGELFF. CDR3 DNA: TGTGCCAGTAGTACCCAGACTTTGAACACCGGGGAGCTGTTTTTT.